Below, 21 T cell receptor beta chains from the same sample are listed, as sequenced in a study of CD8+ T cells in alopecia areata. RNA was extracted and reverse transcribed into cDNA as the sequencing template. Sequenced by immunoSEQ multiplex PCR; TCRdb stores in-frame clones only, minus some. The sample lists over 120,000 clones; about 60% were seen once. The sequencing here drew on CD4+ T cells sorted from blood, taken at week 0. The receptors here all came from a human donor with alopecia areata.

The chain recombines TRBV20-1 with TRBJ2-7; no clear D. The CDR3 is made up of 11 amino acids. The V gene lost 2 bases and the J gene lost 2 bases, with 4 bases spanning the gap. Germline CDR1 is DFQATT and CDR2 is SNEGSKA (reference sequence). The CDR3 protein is CSARTPYEQYF. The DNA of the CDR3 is TGCAGTGCTAGAACTCCCTACGAGCAGTACTTC.

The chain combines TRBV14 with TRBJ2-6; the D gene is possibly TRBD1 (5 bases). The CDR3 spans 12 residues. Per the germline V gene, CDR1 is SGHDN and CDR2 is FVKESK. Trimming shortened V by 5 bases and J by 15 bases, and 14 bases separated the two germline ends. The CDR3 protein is CASSTVQGSLTF. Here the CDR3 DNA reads TGTGCCAGCAGCACGGTCCAGGGTTCCCTGACTTTC.

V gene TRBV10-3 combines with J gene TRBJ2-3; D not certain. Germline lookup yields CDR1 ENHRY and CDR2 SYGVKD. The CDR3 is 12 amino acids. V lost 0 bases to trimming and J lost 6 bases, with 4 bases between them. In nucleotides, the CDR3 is TGTGCCATCAGTGAGTCCGGTGATACGCAGTATTTT. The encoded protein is CAISESGDTQYF.

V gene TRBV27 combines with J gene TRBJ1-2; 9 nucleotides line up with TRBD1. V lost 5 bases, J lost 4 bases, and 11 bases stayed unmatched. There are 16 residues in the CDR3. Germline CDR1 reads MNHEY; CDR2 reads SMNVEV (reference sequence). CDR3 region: CASSLRLTGGIYGYTF. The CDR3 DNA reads TGTGCCAGCAGTCTTCGCCTAACAGGGGGCATCTATGGCTACACCTTC.

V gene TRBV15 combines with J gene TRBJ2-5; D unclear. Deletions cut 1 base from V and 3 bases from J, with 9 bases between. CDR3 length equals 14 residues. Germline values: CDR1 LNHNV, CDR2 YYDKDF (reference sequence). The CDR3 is CATSRGGTEETQYF. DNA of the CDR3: TGTGCCACCAGCAGAGGGGGAACAGAAGAGACCCAGTACTTC.

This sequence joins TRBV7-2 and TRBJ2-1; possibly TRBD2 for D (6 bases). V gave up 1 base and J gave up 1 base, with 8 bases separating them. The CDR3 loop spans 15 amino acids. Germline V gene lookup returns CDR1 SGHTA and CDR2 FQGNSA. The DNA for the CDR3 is TGTGCCAGCAGCTTAGGCGGGGTTTCCTACAATGAGCAGTTCTTC. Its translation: CASSLGGVSYNEQFF.

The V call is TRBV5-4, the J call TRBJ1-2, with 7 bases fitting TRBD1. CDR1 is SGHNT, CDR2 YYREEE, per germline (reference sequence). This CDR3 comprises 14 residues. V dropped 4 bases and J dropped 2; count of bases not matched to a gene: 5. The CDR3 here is CASSREQGNYGYTF. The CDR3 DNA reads TGTGCCAGCAGCCGGGAACAGGGGAACTATGGCTACACCTTC. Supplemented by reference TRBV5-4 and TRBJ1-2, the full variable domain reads ETGVTQSPTHLIKTRGQQVTLRCSSQSGHNTVSWYQQALGQGPQFIFQYYREEENGRGNFPPRFSGLQFPNYSSELNVNALELDDSALYLCASSREQGNYGYTFGSGTRLTVV.

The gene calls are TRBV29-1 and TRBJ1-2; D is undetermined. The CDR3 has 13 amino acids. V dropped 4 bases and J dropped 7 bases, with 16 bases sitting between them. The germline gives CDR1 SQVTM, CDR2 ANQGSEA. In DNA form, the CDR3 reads TGCAGCGTTGTCCGAGGGAAGGGAGGTGGCTACACCTTC. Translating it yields CSVVRGKGGGYTF.

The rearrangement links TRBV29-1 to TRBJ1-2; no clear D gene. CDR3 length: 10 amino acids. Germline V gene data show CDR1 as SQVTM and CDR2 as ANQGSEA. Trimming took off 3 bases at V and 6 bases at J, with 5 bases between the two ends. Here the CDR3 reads CSVDSNGYTF. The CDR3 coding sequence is TGCAGCGTTGATAGCAATGGCTACACCTTC.

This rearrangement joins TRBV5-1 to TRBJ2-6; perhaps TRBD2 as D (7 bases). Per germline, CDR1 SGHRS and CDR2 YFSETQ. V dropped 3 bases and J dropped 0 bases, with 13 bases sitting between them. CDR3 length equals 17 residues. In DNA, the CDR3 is TGCGCCAGCAGCTCGGGAGGACAGAGCTCTGGGGCCAACGTCCTGACTTTC. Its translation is CASSSGGQSSGANVLTF.

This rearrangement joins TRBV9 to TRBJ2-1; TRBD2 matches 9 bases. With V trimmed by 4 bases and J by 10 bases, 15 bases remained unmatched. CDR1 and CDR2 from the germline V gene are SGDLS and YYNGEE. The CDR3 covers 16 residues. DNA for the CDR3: TGTGCCAGCAGCCCCTCCGGGGGCGGGGGGGCCCGGGAGCAGTTCTTC. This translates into CASSPSGGGGAREQFF.

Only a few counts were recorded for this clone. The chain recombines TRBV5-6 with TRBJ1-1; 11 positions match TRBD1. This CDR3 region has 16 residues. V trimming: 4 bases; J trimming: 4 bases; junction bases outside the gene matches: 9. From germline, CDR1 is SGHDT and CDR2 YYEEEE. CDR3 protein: CASSPDRGRWGTEAFF. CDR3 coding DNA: TGTGCCAGCAGCCCGGACAGGGGGCGATGGGGCACTGAAGCTTTCTTT. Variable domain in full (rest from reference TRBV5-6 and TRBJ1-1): DAGVTQSPTHLIKTRGQQVTLRCSPKSGHDTVSWYQQALGQGPQFIFQYYEEEERQRGNFPDRFSGHQFPNYSSELNVNALLLGDSALYLCASSPDRGRWGTEAFFGQGTRLTVV.

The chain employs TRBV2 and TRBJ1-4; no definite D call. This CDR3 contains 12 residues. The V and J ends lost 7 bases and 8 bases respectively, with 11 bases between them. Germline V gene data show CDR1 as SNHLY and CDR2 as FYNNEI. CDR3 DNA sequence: TGTGCCAGCAAAACCACTACCGAAAAACTGTTTTTT. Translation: CASKTTTEKLFF.

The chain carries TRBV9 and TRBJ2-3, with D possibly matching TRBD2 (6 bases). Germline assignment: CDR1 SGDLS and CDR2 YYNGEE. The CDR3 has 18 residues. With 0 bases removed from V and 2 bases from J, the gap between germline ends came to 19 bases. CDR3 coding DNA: TGTGCCAGCAGCGTAGCTACGGGACTTCAGGGTCTCACAGATACGCAGTATTTT. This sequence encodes CASSVATGLQGLTDTQYF.

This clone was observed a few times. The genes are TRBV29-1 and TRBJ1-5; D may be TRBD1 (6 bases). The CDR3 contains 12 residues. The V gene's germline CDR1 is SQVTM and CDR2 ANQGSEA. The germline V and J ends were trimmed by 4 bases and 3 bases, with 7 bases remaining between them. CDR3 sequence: CSVGGANQPQHF. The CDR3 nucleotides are TGCAGCGTTGGGGGGGCCAATCAGCCCCAGCATTTT.

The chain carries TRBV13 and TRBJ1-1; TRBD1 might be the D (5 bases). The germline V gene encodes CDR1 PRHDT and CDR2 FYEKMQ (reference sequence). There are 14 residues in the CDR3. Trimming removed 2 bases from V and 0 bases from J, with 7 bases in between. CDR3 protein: CASSLKGLNTEAFF. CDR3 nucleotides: TGTGCCAGCAGCTTAAAGGGGCTGAACACTGAAGCTTTCTTT.

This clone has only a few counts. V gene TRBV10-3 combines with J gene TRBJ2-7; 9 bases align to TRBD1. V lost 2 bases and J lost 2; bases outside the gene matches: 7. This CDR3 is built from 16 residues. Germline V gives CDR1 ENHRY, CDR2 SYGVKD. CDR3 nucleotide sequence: TGTGCCATCAGTGAGGGTGGACAGGGGCCCCCCTACGAGCAGTACTTC. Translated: CAISEGGQGPPYEQYF.

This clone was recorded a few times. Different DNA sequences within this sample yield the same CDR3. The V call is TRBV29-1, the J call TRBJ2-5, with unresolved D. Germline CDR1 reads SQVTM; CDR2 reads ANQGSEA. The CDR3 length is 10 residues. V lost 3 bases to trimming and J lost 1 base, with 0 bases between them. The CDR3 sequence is CSVDQETQYF. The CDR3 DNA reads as TGCAGCGTTGACCAAGAGACCCAGTACTTC. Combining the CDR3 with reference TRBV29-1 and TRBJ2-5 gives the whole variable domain SAVISQKPSRDICQRGTSLTIQCQVDSQVTMMFWYRQQPGQSLTLIATANQGSEATYESGFVIDKFPISRPNLTFSTLTVSNMSPEDSSIYLCSVDQETQYFGPGTRLLVL.

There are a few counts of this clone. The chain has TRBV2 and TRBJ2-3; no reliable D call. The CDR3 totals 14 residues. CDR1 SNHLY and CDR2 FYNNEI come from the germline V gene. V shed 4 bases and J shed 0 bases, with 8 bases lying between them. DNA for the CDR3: TGTGCCAGCAGTGTGCGGAGAAGCACAGATACGCAGTATTTT. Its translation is CASSVRRSTDTQYF.

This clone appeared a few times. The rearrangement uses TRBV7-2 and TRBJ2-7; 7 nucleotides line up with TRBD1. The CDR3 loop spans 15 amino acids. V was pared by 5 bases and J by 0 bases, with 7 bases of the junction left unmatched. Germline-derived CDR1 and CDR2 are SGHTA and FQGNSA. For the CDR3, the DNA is TGTGCCAGCAGCAAAACAGGGGCCCTCTCCTACGAGCAGTACTTC. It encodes CASSKTGALSYEQYF.

CDR3 sequence: CASSQSQDRGRSNQPQHF. DNA of the CDR3: TGCGCCAGCAGTCAATCACAGGACAGGGGGCGGTCGAATCAGCCCCAGCATTTT. This sequence joins TRBV23-1 and TRBJ1-5; 11 bases are shared with TRBD1. TRBV23-1 is treated as an ORF (open reading frame) with a function not yet certain. The V and J ends lost 0 bases and 4 bases, in that order; junction bases with no gene match: 8. CDR3 length: 18 residues.